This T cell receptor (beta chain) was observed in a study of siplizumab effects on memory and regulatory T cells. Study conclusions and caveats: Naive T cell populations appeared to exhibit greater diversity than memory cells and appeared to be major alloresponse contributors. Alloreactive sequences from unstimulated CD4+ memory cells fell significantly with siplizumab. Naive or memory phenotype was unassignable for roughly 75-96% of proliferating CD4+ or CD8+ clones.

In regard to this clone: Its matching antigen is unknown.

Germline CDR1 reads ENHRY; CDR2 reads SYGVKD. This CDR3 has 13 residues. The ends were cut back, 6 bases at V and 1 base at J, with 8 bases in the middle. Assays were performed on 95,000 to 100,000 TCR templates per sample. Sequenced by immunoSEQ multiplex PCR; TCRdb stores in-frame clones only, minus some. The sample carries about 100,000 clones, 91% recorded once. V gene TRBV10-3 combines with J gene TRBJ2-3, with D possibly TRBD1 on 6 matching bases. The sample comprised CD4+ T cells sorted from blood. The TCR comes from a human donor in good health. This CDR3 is CAIRGAGTDTQYF. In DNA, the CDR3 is TGTGCCATCAGGGGGGCAGGCACAGATACGCAGTATTTT.